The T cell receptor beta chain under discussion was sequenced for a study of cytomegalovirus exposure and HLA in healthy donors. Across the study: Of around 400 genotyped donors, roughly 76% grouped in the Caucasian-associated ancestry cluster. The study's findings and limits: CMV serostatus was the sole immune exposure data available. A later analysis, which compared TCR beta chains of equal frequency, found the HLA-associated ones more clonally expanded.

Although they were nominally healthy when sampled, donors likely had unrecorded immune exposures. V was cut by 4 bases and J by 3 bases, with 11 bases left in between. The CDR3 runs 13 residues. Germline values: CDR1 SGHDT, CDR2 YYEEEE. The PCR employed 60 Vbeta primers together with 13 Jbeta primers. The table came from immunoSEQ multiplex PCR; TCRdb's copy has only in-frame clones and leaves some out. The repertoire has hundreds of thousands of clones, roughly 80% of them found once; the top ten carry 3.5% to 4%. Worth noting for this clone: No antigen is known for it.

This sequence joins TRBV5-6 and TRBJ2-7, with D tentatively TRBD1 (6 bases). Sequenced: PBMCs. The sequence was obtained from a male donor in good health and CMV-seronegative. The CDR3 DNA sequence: TGTGCCAGCAGCCGAGGACAGCGCTACGAGCAGTACTTC. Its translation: CASSRGQRYEQYF.